The clone carrying this TCR beta chain was counted at least ten times. Its target is unknown. Amplification yielded TCR beta CDR3 regions, with RNA transcripts as the source. RT-PCR in the first round (using the HTBI primer set) targeted the TCR CDR3. One entry per CDR3 protein, called by TCRdb with MiXCR from the multiplex PCR reads. Here the sample spans about 400,000 distinct CDR3 sequences, 15% to 17% being singletons. Stable hyperthyroidism: no ophthalmopathy progression over 18 months of follow-up. Trimming stripped 4 bases from V and 0 bases from J, with 15 bases between. CDR1 and CDR2 from the germline V gene are SGHAT and FQNNGV. The CDR3 runs to 17 residues. The data were obtained in a study of T cells in Graves' hyperthyroidism and ophthalmopathy. Study findings and constraints: Most expanded thyroid clonotypes above 0.001 also appeared in blood.

This receptor was taken from a woman between 18 and 29 years old with Graves' hyperthyroidism. The material sequenced was blood. This chain links TRBV11-2 with TRBJ2-2; perhaps TRBD1 as D (6 bases). The CDR3 nucleotides are TGTGCCAGCAGCTCGGGCCACTGGACAGCGAACACCGGGGAGCTGTTTTTT. It specifies CASSSGHWTANTGELFF.